The next 8 T cell receptor beta chains were all read from a single sample in a study of blood T cell repertoires in COVID-19. Libraries were prepared by immunoSEQ multiplex PCR; TCRdb keeps only in-frame clonotypes and omits some of them. This sample has 20,000 to 25,000 clones, with around 88% found just once. Sequencing was done on a sample of peripheral blood. The receptors stem from a human donor with active COVID-19. The donor label of this sample is uncertain.

The rearrangement links TRBV5-6 to TRBJ2-7, with D tentatively TRBD2 (5 bases). Germline V CDR1 and CDR2: SGHDT, YYEEEE. The CDR3 runs 13 residues. V was trimmed by 4 bases and J by 2 bases, leaving 10 bases between them. The CDR3 DNA reads TGTGCCAGCAGCCCCCCCGGGGCCTACGAGCAGTACTTC. It encodes CASSPPGAYEQYF. The entire variable domain, with the rest obtained from reference TRBV5-6 and TRBJ2-7, is as follows: DAGVTQSPTHLIKTRGQQVTLRCSPKSGHDTVSWYQQALGQGPQFIFQYYEEEERQRGNFPDRFSGHQFPNYSSELNVNALLLGDSALYLCASSPPGAYEQYFGPGTRLTVT.

This clone was counted only a few times. V is TRBV19 and J is TRBJ2-3; 8 bases are a match to TRBD1. Germline lookup yields CDR1 LNHDA and CDR2 SQIVND (reference sequence). Trimming took 4 bases from V and 4 from J; bases not matched to a gene: 4. The CDR3 sequence is 14 residues long. CDR3 DNA sequence: TGTGCCAGTAGTAATGACAGGGGTGCAGATACGCAGTATTTT. Its protein product is CASSNDRGADTQYF.

This clone was detected once. The chain carries TRBV9 and TRBJ1-3; D may be TRBD1 (5 bases). V was pared by 4 bases and J by 1 base, with 12 bases between. This CDR3 spans 15 amino acids. Germline CDR1 SGDLS, CDR2 YYNGEE. The CDR3 reads CASSPRDGSGNTIYF. The CDR3 coding sequence is TGTGCCAGCAGCCCCAGGGATGGATCTGGAAACACCATATATTTT.

The chain combines TRBV5-4 with TRBJ2-7, with 7 nucleotides matching TRBD2. In germline, CDR1 is SGHNT, CDR2 YYREEE (reference sequence). The CDR3 has 13 residues. The V gene end was trimmed by 4 bases and the J gene end by 2 bases; junction bases not matched to a gene: 3. Here the CDR3 DNA reads TGTGCCAGCAGCCGTGGACTAGCCTACGAGCAGTACTTC. Residues: CASSRGLAYEQYF.

V is TRBV24-1 and J is TRBJ2-3; D is unclear. CDR1 is KGHDR, CDR2 SFDVKD, per germline. CDR3 length equals 16 residues. V was trimmed by 3 bases and J by 7 bases, leaving 19 bases between them. The CDR3 spells CATSDPTDGPPYTQYF. The DNA of the CDR3 is TGTGCCACCAGTGATCCGACGGATGGGCCCCCTTATACGCAGTATTTT.

This chain connects TRBV29-1 to TRBJ2-1; the D gene is possibly TRBD1 (6 bases). Germline lookup yields CDR1 SQVTM and CDR2 ANQGSEA. V was trimmed by 6 bases and J by 4 bases, leaving 13 bases between them. The CDR3 runs 13 residues. CDR3 nucleotide sequence: TGCAGCGTGGACAGTCCTCTTTACAATGAGCAGTTCTTC. Its protein is CSVDSPLYNEQFF.

The genes are TRBV12-5 and TRBJ1-5, with 10 bases aligning to TRBD1. Per germline, CDR1 LGHNT and CDR2 FRNRAP. J lost 7 bases, V lost 6 bases, and 9 bases had no gene match. The CDR3 is 15 amino acids. CDR3 nucleotides: TGTGCTAGTGGGCCGGGACAGGGGACGGGGCAGCCCCAGCATTTT. The encoded protein is CASGPGQGTGQPQHF.

The gene calls are TRBV28 and TRBJ1-4; D is unresolved. This CDR3 comprises 15 residues. V was shortened by 5 bases and J by 2 bases, with 12 bases between the two germline ends. CDR1 and CDR2 (germline): MDHEN, SYDVKM. CDR3 sequence: CASSKVRGTNEKLFF. The CDR3 DNA follows: TGTGCCAGCAGTAAAGTCCGAGGCACTAATGAAAAACTGTTTTTT.